The clone carrying this TCR beta chain was counted a single time. The data belong to a study of blood T cell repertoires in COVID-19. As for the study in general: Samples of COVID-19 (acute and convalescent) were obtained from the United States, Italy and Spain.

Some clones are missing from TCRdb's copy, which holds only in-frame ones; the method was immunoSEQ multiplex PCR. Here the sample spans 90,000 to 130,000 clones, approximately 84% being singletons. The sequence derives from a man aged 35 to 55 with acute or convalescent COVID-19. The specimen sequenced was peripheral blood.

The DNA of the CDR3 is TGTGCCACTGGTACCGGGACTAGCGGGTGGAATGAGCAGTTCTTC. Its translation: CATGTGTSGWNEQFF. This chain uses TRBV15 with TRBJ2-1, with 12 bases identical to TRBD2. This CDR3 comprises 15 residues. CDR1 and CDR2 from the germline V gene are LNHNV and YYDKDF (reference sequence). V trimming: 9 bases; J trimming: 7 bases; junction bases outside the gene matches: 10.